One sample yielded the 12 T cell receptor beta chains listed below, sequenced in a study of human T cells and chemical hapten exposure. Time point here: pre-sensitization, week 0. Treatment here: therapeutic diphenylcyclopropenone sensitization with weekly scalp DPC. TCRdb processed the RACE reads anew with MiXCR; each CDR3 protein has one entry. The data hold some 51,000 distinct CDR3 sequences, with over 8% observed a single time. Sequenced here: whole blood, sampled in connection with sensitization to the hapten diphenylcyclopropenone (DPC). Receptor source: a woman aged 40-49 years with alopecia areata. Some clones in this sample may be carry-over from other donors' samples.

The gene calls are TRBV27 and TRBJ2-7; 10 bases are a match to TRBD2. The V segment lost 11 bases and the J segment 1 base; nucleotides outside the gene matches: 8. This CDR3 has 14 residues. Looked up from germline, CDR1 is MNHEY and CDR2 is SMNVEV (reference sequence). The CDR3 DNA reads TGTGCCTCATGGACTAGCGGTATATCCTACGAGCAGTACTTC. Translating it yields CASWTSGISYEQYF.

There are a few counts of this clonotype. The chain combines TRBV12-3 or TRBV12-4 with TRBJ1-2, with D possibly being TRBD1 (6 bases). The CDR3 sequence is 14 residues long. The V end lost 6 bases, the J end lost 6 bases, and 17 bases lay between the germline ends. The CDR3 reads CASSPVGGRNGYTF. DNA of the CDR3: TGTGCCAGCAGCCCCGTGGGGGGGCGAAATGGCTACACCTTC.

This clonotype has a count of ten or more. The rearrangement uses TRBV14 and TRBJ2-7; D possibly corresponds to TRBD2 (6 bases). The CDR3 covers 17 residues. V was cut by 5 bases and J by 0 bases, with 20 bases left in between. Germline CDR1 reads SGHDN; CDR2 reads FVKESK. The CDR3 here is CASSLRTMASISYEQYF. CDR3 DNA: TGTGCCAGCAGCTTACGGACTATGGCCTCTATCTCCTACGAGCAGTACTTC.

This clonotype has ten or more counts. The V call is TRBV28, the J call TRBJ2-3; 10 bases align to TRBD2. Trimming at V came to 5 bases and at J to 3 bases, leaving 5 bases not matched to a gene. Germline CDR1 MDHEN, CDR2 SYDVKM. This CDR3 has 15 amino acids. CDR3 nucleotides: TGTGCCAGCAGTCACAGCGGGGGGGCAACAGATACGCAGTATTTT. It specifies CASSHSGGATDTQYF.

This clonotype was observed at least ten times. The chain uses TRBV28 and TRBJ2-7, with D uncertain. The CDR3 totals 15 residues. Trimming removed 5 bases at V and 3 bases at J, with 17 bases between. Looked up from germline, CDR1 is MDHEN and CDR2 is SYDVKM. The CDR3 nucleotides are TGTGCCAGCAGTAGTCGACAAGGAGCCAGCTACGAGCAGTACTTC. Translating gives CASSSRQGASYEQYF. Using reference TRBV28 and TRBJ2-7 for the parts outside the CDR3, the full variable domain is DVKVTQSSRYLVKRTGEKVFLECVQDMDHENMFWYRQDPGLGLRLIYFSYDVKMKEKGDIPEGYSVSREKKERFSLILESASTNQTSMYLCASSSRQGASYEQYFGPGTRLTVT.

This clonotype was found many times. The V call is TRBV7-9, the J call TRBJ2-3, with D perhaps TRBD2 (6 bases). Per the germline V gene, CDR1 is SEHNR and CDR2 is FQNEAQ (reference sequence). Deletions cut 2 bases from V and 1 base from J, with 10 bases between. The CDR3 totals 15 residues. The CDR3 DNA follows: TGTGCCAGCAGCTTAAAGCGGGTCGGCACAGATACGCAGTATTTT. It translates to CASSLKRVGTDTQYF.

This clonotype has only a few counts. The V gene is TRBV6-1, the J gene TRBJ2-1, with TRBD2 identical over 10 bases. Germline loops: CDR1 MNHNS, CDR2 SASEGT. The CDR3 covers 16 residues. Losses at the gene ends were 0 bases for V and 8 bases for J; bases not matched to a gene: 7. This CDR3 reads CASSEAERTSGYEQFF. CDR3 DNA sequence: TGTGCCAGCAGTGAAGCCGAGAGGACTAGCGGCTATGAGCAGTTCTTC.

This clonotype was found many times. J is TRBJ2-1 and V is TRBV15; D not resolved. CDR3 length equals 14 residues. V lost 0 bases and J 7 bases, leaving 10 bases between the germline ends. CDR1 LNHNV and CDR2 YYDKDF come from the germline V gene (reference sequence). The CDR3 nucleotides are TGTGCCACCAGCAGAGAGGGCCTACCTAATGAGCAGTTCTTC. Amino acids: CATSREGLPNEQFF.

There are many counts of this clonotype. The chain joins TRBV7-3 to TRBJ2-1, with TRBD2 matching 11 bases. This CDR3 comprises 15 residues. In germline, CDR1 is SGHTA, CDR2 FQGTGA. Trimming cost V 1 base and J 9 bases; bases outside gene matches: 5. The CDR3 here is CASSLMLAGGAEQFF. Written as DNA, the CDR3 is TGTGCCAGCAGCTTAATGCTAGCGGGGGGTGCTGAGCAGTTCTTC.

In its sample, this clonotype was seen many times. The rearrangement joins TRBV28 to TRBJ2-4; 7 bases match TRBD2. V dropped 3 bases and J dropped 9; count of bases not matched to a gene: 8. The length of the CDR3 is 14 residues. Germline V gene lookup returns CDR1 MDHEN and CDR2 SYDVKM. CDR3: CASSLASGVGIQYF. The CDR3 coding sequence is TGTGCCAGCAGTTTGGCTAGCGGCGTTGGCATTCAGTACTTC.

This clonotype has just a few counts. The V call is TRBV5-1, the J call TRBJ2-1; 7 nucleotides align to TRBD1. With V trimmed by 4 bases and J by 14 bases, 9 bases remained unmatched. The V gene's germline CDR1 is SGHRS and CDR2 YFSETQ. The CDR3 runs to 12 residues. This CDR3 reads CASSIQGTEKFF. As DNA, the CDR3 is TGCGCCAGCAGCATTCAGGGGACAGAGAAGTTCTTC. The complete variable domain, with remaining parts taken from reference TRBV5-1 and TRBJ2-1, reads KAGVTQTPRYLIKTRGQQVTLSCSPISGHRSVSWYQQTPGQGLQFLFEYFSETQRNKGNFPGRFSGRQFSNSRSEMNVSTLELGDSALYLCASSIQGTEKFFGPGTRLTVL.

This clonotype appeared a few times. This sequence joins TRBV7-9 and TRBJ2-5; D possibly corresponds to TRBD2 (6 bases). The CDR3 loop spans 15 amino acids. Per germline, CDR1 SEHNR and CDR2 FQNEAQ (reference sequence). V lost 4 bases to trimming and J lost 0 bases, with 12 bases between them. CDR3 sequence reads: CASSSPGGYQETQYF. The CDR3 region has the DNA TGTGCCAGCAGCTCCCCCGGAGGGTACCAAGAGACCCAGTACTTC.